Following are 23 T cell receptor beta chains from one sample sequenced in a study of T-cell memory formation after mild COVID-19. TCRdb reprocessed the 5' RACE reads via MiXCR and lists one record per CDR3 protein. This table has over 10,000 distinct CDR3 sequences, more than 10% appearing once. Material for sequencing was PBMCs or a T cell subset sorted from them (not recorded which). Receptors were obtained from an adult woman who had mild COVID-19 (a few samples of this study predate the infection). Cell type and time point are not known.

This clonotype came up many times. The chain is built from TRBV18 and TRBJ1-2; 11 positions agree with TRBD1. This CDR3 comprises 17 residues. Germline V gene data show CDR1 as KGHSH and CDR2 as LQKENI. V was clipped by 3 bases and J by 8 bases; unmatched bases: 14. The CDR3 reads CASSPASEGQGAGGYTF. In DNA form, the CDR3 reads TGTGCCAGCTCACCGGCGAGCGAAGGACAGGGGGCTGGCGGCTACACCTTC.

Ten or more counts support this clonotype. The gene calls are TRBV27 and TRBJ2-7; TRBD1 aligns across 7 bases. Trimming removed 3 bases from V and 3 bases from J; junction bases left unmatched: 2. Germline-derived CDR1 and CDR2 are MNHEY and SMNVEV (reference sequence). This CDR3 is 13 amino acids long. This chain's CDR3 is CASSFGQDYEQYF. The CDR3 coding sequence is TGTGCCAGCAGTTTCGGACAGGACTACGAGCAGTACTTC.

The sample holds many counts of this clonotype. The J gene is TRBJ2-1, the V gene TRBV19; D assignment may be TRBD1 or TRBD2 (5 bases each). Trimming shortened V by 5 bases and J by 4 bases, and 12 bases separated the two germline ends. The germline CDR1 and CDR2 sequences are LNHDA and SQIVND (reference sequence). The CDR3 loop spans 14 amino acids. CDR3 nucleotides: TGTGCCAGTAGTCTAGGGACCAATTACAATGAGCAGTTCTTC. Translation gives CASSLGTNYNEQFF.

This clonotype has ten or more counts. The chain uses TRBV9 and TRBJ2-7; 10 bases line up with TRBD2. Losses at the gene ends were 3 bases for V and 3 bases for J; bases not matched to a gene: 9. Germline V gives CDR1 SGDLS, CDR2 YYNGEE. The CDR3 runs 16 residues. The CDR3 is CASSAEGGTSVYEQYF. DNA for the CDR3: TGTGCCAGCAGCGCCGAGGGGGGGACTAGCGTCTACGAGCAGTACTTC.

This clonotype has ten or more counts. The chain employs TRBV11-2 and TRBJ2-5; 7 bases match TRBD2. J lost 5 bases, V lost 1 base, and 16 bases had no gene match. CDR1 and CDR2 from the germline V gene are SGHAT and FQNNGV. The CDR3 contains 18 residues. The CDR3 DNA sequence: TGTGCCAGCAGCTTAGGGGAACTAGCGCTACCCTCACTGGAGACCCAGTACTTC. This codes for CASSLGELALPSLETQYF. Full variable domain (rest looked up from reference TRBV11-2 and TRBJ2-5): EAGVAQSPRYKIIEKRQSVAFWCNPISGHATLYWYQQILGQGPKLLIQFQNNGVVDDSQLPKDRFSAERLKGVDSTLKIQPAKLEDSAVYLCASSLGELALPSLETQYFGPGTRLLVL.

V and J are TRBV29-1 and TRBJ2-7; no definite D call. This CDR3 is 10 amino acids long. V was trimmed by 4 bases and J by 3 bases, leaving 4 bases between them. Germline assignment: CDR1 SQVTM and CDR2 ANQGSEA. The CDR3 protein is CSVGVYEQYF. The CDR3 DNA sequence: TGCAGCGTTGGCGTCTACGAGCAGTACTTC.

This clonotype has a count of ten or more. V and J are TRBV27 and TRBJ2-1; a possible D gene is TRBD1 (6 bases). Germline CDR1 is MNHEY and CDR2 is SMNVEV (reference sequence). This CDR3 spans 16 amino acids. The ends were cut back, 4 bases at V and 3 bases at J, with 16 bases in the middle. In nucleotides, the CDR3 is TGTGCCAGCAGTTCATTATCGGGACACCTCTACAATGAGCAGTTCTTC. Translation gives CASSSLSGHLYNEQFF.

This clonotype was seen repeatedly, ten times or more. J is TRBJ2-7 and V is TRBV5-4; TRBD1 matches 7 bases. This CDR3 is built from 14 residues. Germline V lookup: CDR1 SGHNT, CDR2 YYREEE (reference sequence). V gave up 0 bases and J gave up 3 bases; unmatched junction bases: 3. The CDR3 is CASSLVGQNYEQYF. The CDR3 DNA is TGTGCCAGCAGCTTGGTGGGACAGAACTACGAGCAGTACTTC.

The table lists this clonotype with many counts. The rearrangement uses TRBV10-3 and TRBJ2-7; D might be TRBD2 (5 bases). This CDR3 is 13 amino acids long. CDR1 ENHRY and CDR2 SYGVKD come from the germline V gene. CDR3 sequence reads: CAAAGGLLYEQYF. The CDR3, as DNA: TGTGCTGCGGCGGGCGGGTTGCTCTACGAGCAGTACTTC.

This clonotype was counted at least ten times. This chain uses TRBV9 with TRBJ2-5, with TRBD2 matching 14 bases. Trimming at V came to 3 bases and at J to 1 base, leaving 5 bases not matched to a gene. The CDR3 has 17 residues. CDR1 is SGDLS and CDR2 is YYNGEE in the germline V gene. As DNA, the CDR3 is TGTGCCAGCAGCGCCGGGACTAGCGGGGGCCTCCAAGAGACCCAGTACTTC. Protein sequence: CASSAGTSGGLQETQYF. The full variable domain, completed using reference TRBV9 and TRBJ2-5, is DSGVTQTPKHLITATGQRVTLRCSPRSGDLSVYWYQQSLDQGLQFLIQYYNGEERAKGNILERFSAQQFPDLHSELNLSSLELGDSALYFCASSAGTSGGLQETQYFGPGTRLLVL.

The CDR3 DNA reads TGTGCCAGCAGCTTTACCCGCCAGGATGGCTACACCTTC. Residues: CASSFTRQDGYTF. The rearrangement joins TRBV7-2 to TRBJ1-2; the D is unclear. The CDR3 is 13 residues long. V shed 3 bases and J shed 6 bases, with 11 bases lying between them. Per germline, CDR1 SGHTA and CDR2 FQGNSA.

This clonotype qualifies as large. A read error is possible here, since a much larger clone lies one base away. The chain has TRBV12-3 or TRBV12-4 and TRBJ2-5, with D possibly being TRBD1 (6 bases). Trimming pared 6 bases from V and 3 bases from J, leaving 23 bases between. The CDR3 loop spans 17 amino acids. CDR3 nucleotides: TGTGCCAGCAGCCTACTGGGGGCCCGGGACGGCAAAGAGACCCAGTACTTC. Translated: CASSLLGARDGKETQYF.

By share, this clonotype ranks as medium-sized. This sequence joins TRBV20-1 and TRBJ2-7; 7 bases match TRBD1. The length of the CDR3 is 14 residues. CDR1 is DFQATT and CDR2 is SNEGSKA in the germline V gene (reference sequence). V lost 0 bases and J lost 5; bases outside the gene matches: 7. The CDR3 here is CSARDPGQLHEQYF. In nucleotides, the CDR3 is TGCAGTGCTAGAGATCCGGGACAGCTCCACGAGCAGTACTTC.

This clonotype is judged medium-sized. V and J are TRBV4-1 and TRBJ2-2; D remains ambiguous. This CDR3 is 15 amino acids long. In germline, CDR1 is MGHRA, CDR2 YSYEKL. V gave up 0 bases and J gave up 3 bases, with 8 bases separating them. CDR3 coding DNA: TGCGCCAGCAGCCAAGATCTGGAGTACACCGGGGAGCTGTTTTTT. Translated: CASSQDLEYTGELFF.

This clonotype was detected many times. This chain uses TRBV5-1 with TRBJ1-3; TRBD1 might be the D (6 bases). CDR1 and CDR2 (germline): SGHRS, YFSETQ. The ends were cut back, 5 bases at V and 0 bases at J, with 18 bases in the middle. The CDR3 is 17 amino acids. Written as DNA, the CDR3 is TGCGCCAGCAGACCCTCGACAGGCGCTCCCTCTGGAAACACCATATATTTT. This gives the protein CASRPSTGAPSGNTIYF.

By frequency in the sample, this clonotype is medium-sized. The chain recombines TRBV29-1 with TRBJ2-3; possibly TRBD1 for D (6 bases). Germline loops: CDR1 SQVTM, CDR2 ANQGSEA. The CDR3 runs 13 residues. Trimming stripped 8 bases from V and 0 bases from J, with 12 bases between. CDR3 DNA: TGCAGCCTATGGACAGCCAGCACAGATACGCAGTATTTT. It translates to CSLWTASTDTQYF.

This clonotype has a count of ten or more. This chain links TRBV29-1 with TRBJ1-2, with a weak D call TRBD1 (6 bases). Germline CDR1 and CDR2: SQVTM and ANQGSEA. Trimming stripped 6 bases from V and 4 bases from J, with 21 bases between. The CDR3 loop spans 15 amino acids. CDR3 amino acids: CSVTNRLDRSYGYTF. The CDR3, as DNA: TGCAGCGTCACTAATAGACTTGACAGGAGCTATGGCTACACCTTC.

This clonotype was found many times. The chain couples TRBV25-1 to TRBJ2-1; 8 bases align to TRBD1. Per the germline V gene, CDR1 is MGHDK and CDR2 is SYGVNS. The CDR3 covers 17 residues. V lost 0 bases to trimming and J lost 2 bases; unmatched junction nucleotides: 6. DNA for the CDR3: TGTGCCAGCAGTGAATACGTCCGGGACAGGACCTACAATGAGCAGTTCTTC. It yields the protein CASSEYVRDRTYNEQFF.

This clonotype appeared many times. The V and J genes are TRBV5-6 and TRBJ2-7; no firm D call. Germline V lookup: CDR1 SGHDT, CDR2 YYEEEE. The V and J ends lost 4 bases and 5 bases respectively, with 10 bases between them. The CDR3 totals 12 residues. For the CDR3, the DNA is TGTGCCAGCAGCGCCGGCAGGAACGAGCAGTACTTC. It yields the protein CASSAGRNEQYF. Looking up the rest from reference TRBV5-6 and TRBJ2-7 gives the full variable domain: DAGVTQSPTHLIKTRGQQVTLRCSPKSGHDTVSWYQQALGQGPQFIFQYYEEEERQRGNFPDRFSGHQFPNYSSELNVNALLLGDSALYLCASSAGRNEQYFGPGTRLTVT.

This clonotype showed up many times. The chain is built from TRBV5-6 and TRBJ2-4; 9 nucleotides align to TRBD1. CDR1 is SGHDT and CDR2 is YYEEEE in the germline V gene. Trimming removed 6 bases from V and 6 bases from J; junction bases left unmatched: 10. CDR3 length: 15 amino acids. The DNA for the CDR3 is TGTGCCAGCACCCCGGGGGGACAGGGTGGAAACATTCAGTACTTC. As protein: CASTPGGQGGNIQYF. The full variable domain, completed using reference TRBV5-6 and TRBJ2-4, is DAGVTQSPTHLIKTRGQQVTLRCSPKSGHDTVSWYQQALGQGPQFIFQYYEEEERQRGNFPDRFSGHQFPNYSSELNVNALLLGDSALYLCASTPGGQGGNIQYFGAGTRLSVL.

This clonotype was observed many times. In nucleotides, the CDR3 is TGCAGTGCTAGAGAGGGCGGGTCGCCCTACGAGCAGTACTTC. This translates into CSAREGGSPYEQYF. The chain joins TRBV20-1 to TRBJ2-7, with D maybe TRBD2 (5 bases). The CDR3 sequence is 14 residues long. Trimming cost V 0 bases and J 2 bases, with 11 bases left between them. CDR1 is DFQATT, CDR2 SNEGSKA, per germline (reference sequence).

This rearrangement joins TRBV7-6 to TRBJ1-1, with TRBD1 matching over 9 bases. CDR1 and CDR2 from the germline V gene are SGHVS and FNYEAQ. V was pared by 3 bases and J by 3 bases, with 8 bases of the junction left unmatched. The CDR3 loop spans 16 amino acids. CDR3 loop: CASSFGPGQGYTEAFF. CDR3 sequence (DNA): TGTGCCAGCAGCTTTGGGCCGGGACAGGGTTACACTGAAGCTTTCTTT.

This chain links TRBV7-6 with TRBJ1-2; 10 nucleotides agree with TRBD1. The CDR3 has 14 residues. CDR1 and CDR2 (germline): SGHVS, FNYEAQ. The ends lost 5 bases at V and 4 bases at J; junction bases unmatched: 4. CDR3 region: CASSPRTGGYGYTF. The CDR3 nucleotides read TGTGCCAGCAGCCCGCGGACAGGGGGCTATGGCTACACCTTC.